This T cell receptor (beta chain) was sequenced during a study of OX40 agonist ivuxolimab in advanced cancers. This CDR3 is built from 16 residues. The germline V gene has CDR1 SGHTA and CDR2 FQGNSA. Unmatched junction bases numbered 7, after V lost 1 base and J lost 6 bases. Here immunoSEQ multiplex PCR was the method, and the copy in TCRdb shows in-frame clones only, minus some. The data show about 69,000 clones, 80% to 90% seen once. Turning to this clone: Its specificity is unknown.

Study observations and caveats: CD4+ and CD8+ blood T cells expanded clonally by week 6 at 0.1 to 3.0 mg/kg.

This chain uses TRBV7-2 with TRBJ2-5; 11 bases agree with TRBD1. Sequencing was performed on CD4+ or CD8+ T cells sorted from blood, taken in a trial of the OX40 agonist ivuxolimab. The sequence was obtained from an adult with an advanced solid tumor such as melanoma, head and neck, liver or kidney cancer. CDR3 sequence reads: CASSLVAGTGGKTQYF. In DNA form, the CDR3 reads TGTGCCAGCAGCTTAGTGGCTGGGACAGGGGGGAAGACCCAGTACTTC.